This entry is about one T cell receptor beta chain. Its antigen remains unknown. With V trimmed by 3 bases and J by 5 bases, 6 bases remained unmatched. The germline gives CDR1 SGHRS, CDR2 YFSETQ. There are 15 residues in the CDR3. This entry comes from a study of PD-1 blockade in classical Hodgkin lymphoma. Study observations and caveats: Patients were excluded if nivolumab began under 1 year after ASCT (the autologous transplant).

Produced via immunoSEQ multiplex PCR; TCRdb's table is partial and in-frame only. Among around 100,000 clones, 85% to 90% were seen once, and the ten largest hold under 8.5%. Following autologous stem cell transplantation, relapse occurred in every patient, and exposure to brentuximab vedotin varied. The sequence was collected from a human donor with classical Hodgkin lymphoma. The chain combines TRBV5-1 with TRBJ2-7; 12 bases match TRBD1. The material was peripheral blood mononuclear cells (PBMCs), obtained before the second cycle of nivolumab. CDR3 DNA: TGCGCCAGCAGCTCAGGGACAGGGGGCGTCGACGAGCAGTACTTC. Its translation: CASSSGTGGVDEQYF. Based on the CDR3 plus reference TRBV5-1 and TRBJ2-7, the full variable domain is KAGVTQTPRYLIKTRGQQVTLSCSPISGHRSVSWYQQTPGQGLQFLFEYFSETQRNKGNFPGRFSGRQFSNSRSEMNVSTLELGDSALYLCASSSGTGGVDEQYFGPGTRLTVT.